This T cell receptor (beta chain) comes out of a study of identical twins. The length of the CDR3 is 16 residues. V gave up 2 bases and J gave up 6 bases; unmatched junction bases: 11. Germline V CDR1 and CDR2: MNHNS, SASEGT. Via MiXCR, TCRdb re-called the 5' RACE reads, giving one row per CDR3 protein. The sample holds roughly 190,000 distinct CDR3 sequences; more than 15% are singletons and the top ten take 40%. In regard to this clonotype: As yet, its antigen is unknown.

Notes on the study in general: The same donors were not followed; conclusions instead depended on cross-sectional statistical analysis.

The same specimen was also included in a second study, on T cells expressing NK-cell markers. In that study: Sorted CD3+CD56+NKG2C+, CD3+CD56+NKG2C- and CD3+CD56-NKG2C+ T-cell subsets were beta-chain profiled. T cells sorted in several experiments were restricted to alpha-beta TCR T cells by an anti-gamma-delta TCR antibody.

The chain links TRBV6-1 to TRBJ1-2, with 8 bases fitting TRBD1. This receptor was taken from a woman aged 18-30 years in good health. The specimen was CD8+ T cells sorted from blood. In nucleotides, the CDR3 is TGTGCCAGCAGTGAACGCCTCTACAGGGGGGTCGATGGCTACACCTTC. Translation gives CASSERLYRGVDGYTF.